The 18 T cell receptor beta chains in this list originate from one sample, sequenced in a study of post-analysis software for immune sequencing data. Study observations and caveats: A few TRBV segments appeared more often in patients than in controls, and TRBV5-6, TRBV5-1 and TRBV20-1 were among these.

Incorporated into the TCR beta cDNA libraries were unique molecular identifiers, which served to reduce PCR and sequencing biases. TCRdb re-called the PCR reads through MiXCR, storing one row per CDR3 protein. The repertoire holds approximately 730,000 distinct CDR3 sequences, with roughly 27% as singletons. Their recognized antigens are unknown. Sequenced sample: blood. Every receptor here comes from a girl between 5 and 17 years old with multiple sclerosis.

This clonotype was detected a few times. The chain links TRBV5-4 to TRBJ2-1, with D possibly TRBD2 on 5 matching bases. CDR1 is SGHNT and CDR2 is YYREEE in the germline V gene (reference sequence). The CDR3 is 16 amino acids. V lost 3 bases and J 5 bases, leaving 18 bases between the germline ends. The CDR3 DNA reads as TGTGCCAGCAGCTCACTAGGCCCTTTAATAAACAATGAGCAGTTCTTC. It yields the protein CASSSLGPLINNEQFF.

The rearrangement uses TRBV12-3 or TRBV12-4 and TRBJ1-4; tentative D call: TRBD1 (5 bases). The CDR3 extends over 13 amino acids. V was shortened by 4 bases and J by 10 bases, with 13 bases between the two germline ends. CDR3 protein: CASSSHQGVKLFF. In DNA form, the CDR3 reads TGTGCCAGCAGTTCGCACCAGGGAGTAAAACTGTTTTTT.

CDR3 in DNA: TGCAGTGCTAGAGTAGGGACCAGGAATGAGCAGTACTTC. It is translated as CSARVGTRNEQYF. The chain uses TRBV20-1 and TRBJ2-7; D tentatively fits TRBD1 or TRBD2 (5 bases each). This CDR3 has 13 residues. Germline V gives CDR1 DFQATT, CDR2 SNEGSKA (reference sequence). With 1 base removed from V and 7 bases from J, the gap between germline ends came to 14 bases.

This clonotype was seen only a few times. The CDR3 region has the DNA TGTGCCAGCAGCCAATTTCACCTCAATGAGCAGTTCTTC. It codes for CASSQFHLNEQFF. The V and J genes are TRBV16 and TRBJ2-1; D is unclear. CDR3 size: 13 residues. V was cut by 1 base and J by 6 bases, with 7 bases left in between. Germline loops: CDR1 KGHSY, CDR2 FQNENV.

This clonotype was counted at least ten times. CDR3 sequence (DNA): TGTGCCAGCAGTTTAGCTGTTCCGCGCGAGCAGTACTTC. It yields the protein CASSLAVPREQYF. The chain carries TRBV28 and TRBJ2-7; D ambiguous. The V gene lost 2 bases and the J gene lost 6 bases, with 11 bases spanning the gap. CDR3 length: 13 amino acids. CDR1 MDHEN and CDR2 SYDVKM come from the germline V gene.

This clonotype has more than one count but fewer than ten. The CDR3 coding sequence is TGCGCCAGCAGCCACCGGGGACAGGGGGCGTCTGGGGCCAACGTCCTGACTTTC. It codes for CASSHRGQGASGANVLTF. The chain employs TRBV5-1 and TRBJ2-6; 12 nucleotides agree with TRBD1. Unmatched junction bases numbered 6, after V lost 4 bases and J lost 1 base. The CDR3 covers 18 residues. CDR1 SGHRS and CDR2 YFSETQ come from the germline V gene.

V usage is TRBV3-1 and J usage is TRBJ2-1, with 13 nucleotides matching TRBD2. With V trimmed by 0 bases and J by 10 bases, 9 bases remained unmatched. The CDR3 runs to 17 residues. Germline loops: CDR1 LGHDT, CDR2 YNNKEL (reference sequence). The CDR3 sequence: CASSQDRLLAGGHEQFF. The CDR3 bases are TGTGCCAGCAGCCAAGATCGCTTACTAGCGGGGGGGCACGAGCAGTTCTTC.

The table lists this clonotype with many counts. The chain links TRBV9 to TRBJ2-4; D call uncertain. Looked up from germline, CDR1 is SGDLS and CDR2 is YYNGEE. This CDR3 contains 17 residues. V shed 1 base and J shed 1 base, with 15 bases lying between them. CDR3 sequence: CASSVLPSPAAKNIQYF. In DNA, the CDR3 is TGTGCCAGCAGCGTATTGCCCTCCCCGGCCGCCAAAAACATTCAGTACTTC.

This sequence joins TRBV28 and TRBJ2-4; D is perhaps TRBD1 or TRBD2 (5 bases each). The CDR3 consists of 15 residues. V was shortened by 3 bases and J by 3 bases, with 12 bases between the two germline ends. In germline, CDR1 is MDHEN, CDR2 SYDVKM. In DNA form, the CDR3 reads TGTGCCAGCAGTTTGATGGGGGTAGGCAAAAACATTCAGTACTTC. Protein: CASSLMGVGKNIQYF.

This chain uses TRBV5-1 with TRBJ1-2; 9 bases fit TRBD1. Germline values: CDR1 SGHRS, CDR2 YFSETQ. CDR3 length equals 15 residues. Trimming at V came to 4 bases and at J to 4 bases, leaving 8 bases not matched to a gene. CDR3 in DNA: TGCGCCAGCAGCGGGGCGGGACAGGGCCCCTATGGCTACACCTTC. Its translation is CASSGAGQGPYGYTF.

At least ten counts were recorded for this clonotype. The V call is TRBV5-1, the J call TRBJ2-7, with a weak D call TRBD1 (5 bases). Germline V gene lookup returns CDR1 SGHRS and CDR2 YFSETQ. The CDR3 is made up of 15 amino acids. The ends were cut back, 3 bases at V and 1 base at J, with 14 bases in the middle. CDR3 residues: CASSWGTTESYEQYF. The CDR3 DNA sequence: TGCGCCAGCAGCTGGGGCACGACGGAATCCTACGAGCAGTACTTC. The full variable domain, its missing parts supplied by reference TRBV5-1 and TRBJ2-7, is KAGVTQTPRYLIKTRGQQVTLSCSPISGHRSVSWYQQTPGQGLQFLFEYFSETQRNKGNFPGRFSGRQFSNSRSEMNVSTLELGDSALYLCASSWGTTESYEQYFGPGTRLTVT.

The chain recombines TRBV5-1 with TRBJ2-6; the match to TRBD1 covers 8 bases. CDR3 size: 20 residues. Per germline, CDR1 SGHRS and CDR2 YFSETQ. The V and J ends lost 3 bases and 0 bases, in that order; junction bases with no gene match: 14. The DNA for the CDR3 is TGCGCCAGCAGCTGGAGCCCAGACAGGGGCCCAAGCTCTGGGGCCAACGTCCTGACTTTC. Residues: CASSWSPDRGPSSGANVLTF. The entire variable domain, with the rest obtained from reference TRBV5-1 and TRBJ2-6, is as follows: KAGVTQTPRYLIKTRGQQVTLSCSPISGHRSVSWYQQTPGQGLQFLFEYFSETQRNKGNFPGRFSGRQFSNSRSEMNVSTLELGDSALYLCASSWSPDRGPSSGANVLTFGAGSRLTVL.

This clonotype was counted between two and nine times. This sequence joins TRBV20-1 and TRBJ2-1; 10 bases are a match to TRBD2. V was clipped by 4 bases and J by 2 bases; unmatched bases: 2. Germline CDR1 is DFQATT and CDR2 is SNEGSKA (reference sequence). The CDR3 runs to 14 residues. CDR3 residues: CSATGTSAYNEQFF. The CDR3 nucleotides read TGCAGTGCTACCGGGACTAGCGCCTACAATGAGCAGTTCTTC.

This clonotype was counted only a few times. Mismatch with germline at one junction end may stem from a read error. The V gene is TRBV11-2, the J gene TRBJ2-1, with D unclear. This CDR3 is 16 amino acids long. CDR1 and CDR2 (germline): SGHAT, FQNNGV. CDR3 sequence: CASSLSLPGPYSEQFF. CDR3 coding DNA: TGTGCCAGCAGCTTATCTTTGCCGGGTCCTTACAGTGAGCAGTTCTTC.

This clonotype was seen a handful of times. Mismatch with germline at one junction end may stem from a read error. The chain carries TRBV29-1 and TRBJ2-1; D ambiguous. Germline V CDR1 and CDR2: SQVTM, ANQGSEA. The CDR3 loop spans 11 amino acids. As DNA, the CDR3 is TGCGGCGTTCGTCCTACGAATGAGCAGTTCTTC. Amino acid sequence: CGVRPTNEQFF.

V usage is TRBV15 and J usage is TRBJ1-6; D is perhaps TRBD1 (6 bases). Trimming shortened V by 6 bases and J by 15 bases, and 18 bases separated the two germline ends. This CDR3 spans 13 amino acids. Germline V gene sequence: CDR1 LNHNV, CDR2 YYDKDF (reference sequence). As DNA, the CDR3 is TGTGCCACCAGGTCGACAGGCGGCGCGGGCCTCCACTTT. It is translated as CATRSTGGAGLHF.

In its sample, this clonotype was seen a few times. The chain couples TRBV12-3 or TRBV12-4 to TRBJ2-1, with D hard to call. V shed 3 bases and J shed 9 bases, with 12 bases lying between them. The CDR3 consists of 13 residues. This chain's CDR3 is CASSFALSREQFF. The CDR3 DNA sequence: TGTGCCAGCAGTTTTGCCCTCTCGCGTGAGCAGTTCTTC.

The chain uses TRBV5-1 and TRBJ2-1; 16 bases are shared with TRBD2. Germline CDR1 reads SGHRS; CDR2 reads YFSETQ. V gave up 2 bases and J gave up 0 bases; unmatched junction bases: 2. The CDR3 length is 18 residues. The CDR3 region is CASSFGTSGGASYNEQFF. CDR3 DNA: TGCGCCAGCAGCTTCGGGACTAGCGGGGGGGCCTCCTACAATGAGCAGTTCTTC.